These 10 T cell receptor beta chains were all obtained from the same sample, sequenced in a study of T cell repertoires in cytomegalovirus infection. TCRdb ran MiXCR on the reads and lists one entry per CDR3 protein. The table has approximately 250,000 distinct CDR3 sequences, 9% to 15% seen once; the top ten hold approximately 1.6%. Sequencing was performed on PBMCs. These receptors were obtained from a human donor in good health (CMV status not recorded). Some clones in this sample may be carry-over from other donors' samples.

J is TRBJ2-7 and V is TRBV28, with 10 bases that match TRBD1. The CDR3 consists of 14 residues. With 8 bases clipped from V and 3 bases from J, the junction kept 7 bases outside the gene matches. Germline V CDR1 and CDR2: MDHEN, SYDVKM. This chain's CDR3 is CASYGGTGVYEQYF. DNA for the CDR3: TGTGCCAGCTATGGCGGGACAGGGGTCTACGAGCAGTACTTC. Supplemented by reference TRBV28 and TRBJ2-7, the full variable domain reads DVKVTQSSRYLVKRTGEKVFLECVQDMDHENMFWYRQDPGLGLRLIYFSYDVKMKEKGDIPEGYSVSREKKERFSLILESASTNQTSMYLCASYGGTGVYEQYFGPGTRLTVT.

The CDR3 spells CAWREPWAGNTIYF. CDR3 nucleotides: TGTGCCTGGAGGGAACCCTGGGCTGGAAACACCATATATTTT. The genes are TRBV30 and TRBJ1-3, with no clear D. The V gene's germline CDR1 is GTSNPN and CDR2 SVGIG (reference sequence). V was clipped by 3 bases and J by 2 bases, with 11 bases between them. This CDR3 region has 14 residues.

This clonotype was found many times. The J gene is TRBJ1-1, the V gene TRBV20-1; TRBD1 agrees at 11 bases. The CDR3 consists of 13 residues. V dropped 7 bases and J dropped 3; count of bases not matched to a gene: 4. The germline gives CDR1 DFQATT, CDR2 SNEGSKA (reference sequence). CDR3 protein: CSVDRGRYTEAFF. The CDR3 DNA follows: TGCAGTGTGGACAGGGGGCGGTACACTGAAGCTTTCTTT.

This clonotype was counted ten times or more. The chain links TRBV7-9 to TRBJ2-7; D may be TRBD2 (5 bases). CDR3 length equals 13 residues. Germline-derived CDR1 and CDR2 are SEHNR and FQNEAQ (reference sequence). Trimming took 3 bases from V and 6 from J, leaving 12 bases between them. The CDR3 reads CASSFRGFSEQYF. In DNA form, the CDR3 reads TGTGCCAGCAGCTTTCGGGGATTCAGCGAGCAGTACTTC. Full variable domain (rest looked up from reference TRBV7-9 and TRBJ2-7): DTGVSQNPRHKITKRGQNVTFRCDPISEHNRLYWYRQTLGQGPEFLTYFQNEAQLEKSRLLSDRFSAERPKGSFSTLEIQRTEQGDSAMYLCASSFRGFSEQYFGPGTRLTVT.

This clonotype showed up many times. The J gene is TRBJ2-1, the V gene TRBV7-2; a weak D match, TRBD2 (6 bases). With 3 bases removed from V and 9 bases from J, the gap between germline ends came to 12 bases. Germline V lookup: CDR1 SGHTA, CDR2 FQGNSA. The CDR3 spans 13 residues. The CDR3 nucleotides are TGTGCCAGCAGCTTTATGGGAGGCGGTGAGCAGTTCTTC. It is translated as CASSFMGGGEQFF.

This clonotype was counted only a few times. The chain is built from TRBV20-1 and TRBJ2-2, with D maybe TRBD1 (6 bases). The germline V and J ends were trimmed by 4 bases and 0 bases, with 15 bases remaining between them. This CDR3 is 16 amino acids long. Germline CDR1 and CDR2: DFQATT and SNEGSKA (reference sequence). The CDR3 sequence is CSATPWDTANTGELFF. The DNA for the CDR3 is TGCAGTGCTACACCATGGGACACCGCGAACACCGGGGAGCTGTTTTTT.

This clonotype was detected ten times or more. This chain joins TRBV12-3 or TRBV12-4 and TRBJ2-7; D is possibly TRBD2 (6 bases). The CDR3 runs to 12 residues. The V and J ends lost 7 bases and 1 base respectively, with 8 bases between them. CDR3 amino acids: CASTGSSYEQYF. The CDR3 DNA reads TGTGCCAGCACCGGGAGTTCCTACGAGCAGTACTTC.

This clonotype occurred a few times. The chain links TRBV19 to TRBJ2-1, with TRBD2 matching over 14 bases. CDR1 is LNHDA, CDR2 SQIVND, per germline (reference sequence). This CDR3 region has 19 residues. V lost 4 bases to trimming and J lost 2 bases; unmatched junction nucleotides: 10. CDR3 loop: CASSTPTSGRANPYNEQFF. CDR3 bases: TGTGCCAGTAGTACCCCGACTAGCGGGAGGGCCAACCCCTACAATGAGCAGTTCTTC.

The rearrangement joins TRBV10-2 to TRBJ2-3; unclear D gene. This CDR3 region has 15 residues. Germline assignment: CDR1 WSHSY and CDR2 SAAADI. V was pared by 4 bases and J by 6 bases, with 17 bases between. The chain's CDR3 is CASSGRTLIGDTQYF. DNA for the CDR3: TGCGCCAGCAGTGGGCGGACCCTCATTGGGGATACGCAGTATTTT.

Many counts were recorded for this clonotype. The chain combines TRBV7-3 with TRBJ2-3, with D possibly TRBD2 on 6 matching bases. The germline V and J ends were trimmed by 5 bases and 0 bases, with 18 bases remaining between them. CDR3 length: 17 residues. Germline V CDR1 and CDR2: SGHTA, FQGTGA. The CDR3 DNA sequence: TGTGCCAGCAGCCCCCCTGGGGCAGGGACTAGCACAGATACGCAGTATTTT. Protein sequence: CASSPPGAGTSTDTQYF.